This T cell receptor (beta chain) derives from a study of T cells in Graves' hyperthyroidism and ophthalmopathy. This CDR3 has 13 residues. Trimming removed 7 bases at V and 6 bases at J, with 16 bases between. Amplified TCR beta CDR3 regions derived from RNA transcripts. First-round RT-PCR targeting the TCR CDR3 was performed with the HTBI primer set. Each CDR3 protein is one row after TCRdb ran MiXCR on the multiplex PCR reads. Among fewer than 450,000 distinct CDR3 sequences listed, over 12% were seen once. This clonotype was observed many times. This receptor was obtained from a woman between 55 and 75 years old with Graves' ophthalmopathy. This chain links TRBV12-3 or TRBV12-4 with TRBJ2-7; D ambiguous. The sequenced material came from blood. CDR3 nucleotide sequence: TGTGCCAGCAATGGCGGCGGCCTCGGCGAGCAGTACTTC. Translation: CASNGGGLGEQYF.